This T cell receptor beta chain was recorded in a study of shared clonotypes between healthy human individuals. Using immunoSEQ multiplex PCR, the repertoire was profiled, and TCRdb retains in-frame clones only, with some absent. The repertoire holds approximately 530,000 clones, with roughly 95% as singletons. Germline V gene lookup returns CDR1 SGHRS and CDR2 YFSETQ. The length of the CDR3 is 15 residues. Trimming cost V 3 bases and J 0 bases, with 10 bases left between them. The clonotype originates from a woman in her 30s in good health. Specimen: naive CD4+ T cells sorted from blood. The subset: CD45RA+ positively selected. This sequence joins TRBV5-1 and TRBJ2-1; no firm D call. As DNA, the CDR3 is TGCGCCAGCAGCTCGCGGACCAACTCCTACAATGAGCAGTTCTTC. As protein: CASSSRTNSYNEQFF.